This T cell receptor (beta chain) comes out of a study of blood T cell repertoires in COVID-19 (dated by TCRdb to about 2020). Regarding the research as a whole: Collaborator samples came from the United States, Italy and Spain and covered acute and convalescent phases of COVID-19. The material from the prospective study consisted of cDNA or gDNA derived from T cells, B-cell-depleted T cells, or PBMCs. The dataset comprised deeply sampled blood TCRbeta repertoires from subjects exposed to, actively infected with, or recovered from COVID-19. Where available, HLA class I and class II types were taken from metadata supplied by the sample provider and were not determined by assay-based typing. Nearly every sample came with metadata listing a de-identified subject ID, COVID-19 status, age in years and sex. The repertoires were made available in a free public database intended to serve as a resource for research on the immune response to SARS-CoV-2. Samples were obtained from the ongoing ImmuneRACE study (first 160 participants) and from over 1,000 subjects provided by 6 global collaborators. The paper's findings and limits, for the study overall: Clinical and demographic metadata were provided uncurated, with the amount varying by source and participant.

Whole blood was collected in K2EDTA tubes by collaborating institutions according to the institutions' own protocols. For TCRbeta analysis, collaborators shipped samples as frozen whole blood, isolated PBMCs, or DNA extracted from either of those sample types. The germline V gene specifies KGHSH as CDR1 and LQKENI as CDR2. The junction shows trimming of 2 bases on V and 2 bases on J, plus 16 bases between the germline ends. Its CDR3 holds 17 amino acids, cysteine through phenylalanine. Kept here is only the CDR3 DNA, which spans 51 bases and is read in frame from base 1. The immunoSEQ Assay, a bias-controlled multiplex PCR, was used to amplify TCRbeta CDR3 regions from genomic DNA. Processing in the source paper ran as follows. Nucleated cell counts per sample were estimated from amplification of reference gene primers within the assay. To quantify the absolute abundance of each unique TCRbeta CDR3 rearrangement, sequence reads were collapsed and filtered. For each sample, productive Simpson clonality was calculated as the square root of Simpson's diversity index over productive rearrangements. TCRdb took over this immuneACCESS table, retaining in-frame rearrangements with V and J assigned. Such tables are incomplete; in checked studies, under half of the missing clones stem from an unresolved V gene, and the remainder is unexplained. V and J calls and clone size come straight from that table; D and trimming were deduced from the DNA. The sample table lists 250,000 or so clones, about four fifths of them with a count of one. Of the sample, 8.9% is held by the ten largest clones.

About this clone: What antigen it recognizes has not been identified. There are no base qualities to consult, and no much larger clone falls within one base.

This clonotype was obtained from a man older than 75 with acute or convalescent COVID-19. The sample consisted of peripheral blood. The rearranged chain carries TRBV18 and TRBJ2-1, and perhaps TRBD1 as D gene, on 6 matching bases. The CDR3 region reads CASSPSLTGATYNEQFF. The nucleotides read TGTGCCAGCTCACCAAGCCTGACAGGAGCCACCTACAATGAGCAGTTCTTC.